There are a few counts of the clone carrying this T cell receptor (beta chain). The antigen remains undetermined. The source of the sample is a study of T cell repertoires in cytomegalovirus infection. Study context: The public TCR beta signatures pointed to both CMV infection and matching HLA type.

TCRdb fed the reads into MiXCR, producing one record per CDR3 protein. This sample yields about 52,000 distinct CDR3 sequences, of which around 20% are seen a single time; roughly 78% belongs to the top ten. V dropped 5 bases and J dropped 0 bases, with 14 bases sitting between them. Germline V gene lookup returns CDR1 SGHAT and CDR2 FQNNGV. The CDR3 length is 16 residues. The chain employs TRBV11-2 and TRBJ2-1; weak D call: TRBD2 (7 bases). This sequence originates from a human donor in good health (CMV status not recorded). Some clones in this sample may be carry-over from other donors' samples. This specimen consisted of CD8+ T cells from cultured PBMCs, obtained from culture after CMV antigen stimulation. The CDR3 spells CASSLGGGRSYNEQFF. CDR3 sequence (DNA): TGTGCCAGCAGCCTAGGCGGGGGCCGCTCCTACAATGAGCAGTTCTTC.